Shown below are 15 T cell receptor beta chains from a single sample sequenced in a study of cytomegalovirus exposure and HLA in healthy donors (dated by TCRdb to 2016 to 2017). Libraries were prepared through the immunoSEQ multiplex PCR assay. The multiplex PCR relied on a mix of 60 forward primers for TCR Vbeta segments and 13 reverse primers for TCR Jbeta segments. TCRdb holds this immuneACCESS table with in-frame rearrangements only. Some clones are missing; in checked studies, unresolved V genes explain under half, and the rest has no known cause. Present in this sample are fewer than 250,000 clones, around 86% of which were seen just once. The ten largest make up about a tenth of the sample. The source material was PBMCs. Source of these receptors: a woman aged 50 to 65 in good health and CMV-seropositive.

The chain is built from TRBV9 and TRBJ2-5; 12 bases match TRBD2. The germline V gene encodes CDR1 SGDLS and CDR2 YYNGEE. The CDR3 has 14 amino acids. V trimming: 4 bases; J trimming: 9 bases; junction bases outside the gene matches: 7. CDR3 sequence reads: CASSSTSGGPAQYF. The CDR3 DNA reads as TGTGCCAGCAGCTCGACTAGCGGGGGACCGGCCCAGTACTTC.

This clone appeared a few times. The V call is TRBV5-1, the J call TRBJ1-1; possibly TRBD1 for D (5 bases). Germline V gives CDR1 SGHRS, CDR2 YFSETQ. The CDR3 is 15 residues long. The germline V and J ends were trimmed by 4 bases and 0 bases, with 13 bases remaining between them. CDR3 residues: CASSQRAGLNTEAFF. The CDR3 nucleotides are TGCGCCAGCAGCCAGAGAGCAGGGTTGAACACTGAAGCTTTCTTT.

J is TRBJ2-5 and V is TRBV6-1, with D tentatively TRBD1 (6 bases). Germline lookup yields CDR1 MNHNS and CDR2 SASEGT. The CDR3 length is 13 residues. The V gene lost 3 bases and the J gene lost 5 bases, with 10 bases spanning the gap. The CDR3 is CASSEGARETQYF. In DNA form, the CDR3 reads TGTGCCAGCAGTGAGGGGGCCCGGGAGACCCAGTACTTC.

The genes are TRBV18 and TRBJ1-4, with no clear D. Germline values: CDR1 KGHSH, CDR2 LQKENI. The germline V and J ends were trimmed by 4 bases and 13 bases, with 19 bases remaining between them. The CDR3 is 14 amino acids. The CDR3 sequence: CASSLPTGGGGLFF. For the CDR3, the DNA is TGTGCCAGCTCACTGCCGACCGGCGGTGGAGGACTGTTTTTT.

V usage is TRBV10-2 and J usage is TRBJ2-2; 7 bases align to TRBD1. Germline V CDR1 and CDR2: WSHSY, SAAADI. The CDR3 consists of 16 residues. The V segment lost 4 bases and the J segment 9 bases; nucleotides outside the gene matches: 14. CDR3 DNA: TGCGCCAGCAGTGCGGGACAGCTTCAACTTGGGAGGGAGCTGTTTTTT. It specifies CASSAGQLQLGRELFF.

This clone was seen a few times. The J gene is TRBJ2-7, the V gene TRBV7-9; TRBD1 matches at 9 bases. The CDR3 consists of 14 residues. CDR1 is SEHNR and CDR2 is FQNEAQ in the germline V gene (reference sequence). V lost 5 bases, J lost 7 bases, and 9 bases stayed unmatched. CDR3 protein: CASSASGTGYEQYF. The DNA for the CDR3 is TGTGCCAGCAGCGCATCCGGGACAGGGTATGAGCAGTACTTC.

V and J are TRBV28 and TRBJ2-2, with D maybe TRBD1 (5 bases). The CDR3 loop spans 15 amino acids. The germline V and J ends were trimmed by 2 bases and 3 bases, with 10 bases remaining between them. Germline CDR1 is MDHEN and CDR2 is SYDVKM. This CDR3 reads CASSLPDTYTGELFF. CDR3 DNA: TGTGCCAGCAGTTTACCGGACACTTACACCGGGGAGCTGTTTTTT.

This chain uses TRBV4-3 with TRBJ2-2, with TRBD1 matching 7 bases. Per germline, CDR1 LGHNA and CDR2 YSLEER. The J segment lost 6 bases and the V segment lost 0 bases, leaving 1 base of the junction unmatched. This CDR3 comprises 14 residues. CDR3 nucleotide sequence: TGCGCCAGCAGCCAAGATACAGGGGCCGGGGAGCTGTTTTTT. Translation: CASSQDTGAGELFF.

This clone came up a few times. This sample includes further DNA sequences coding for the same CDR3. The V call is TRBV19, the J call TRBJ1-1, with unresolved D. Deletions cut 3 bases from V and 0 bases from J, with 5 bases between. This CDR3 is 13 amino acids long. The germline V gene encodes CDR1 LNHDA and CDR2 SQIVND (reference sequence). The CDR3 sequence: CASSISVNTEAFF. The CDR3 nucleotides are TGTGCCAGTAGTATTTCTGTGAACACTGAAGCTTTCTTT.

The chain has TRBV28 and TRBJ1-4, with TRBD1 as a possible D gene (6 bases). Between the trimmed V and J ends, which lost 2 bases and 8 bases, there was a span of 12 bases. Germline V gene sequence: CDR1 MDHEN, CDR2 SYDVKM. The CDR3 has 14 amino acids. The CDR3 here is CASSLLQGLEKLFF. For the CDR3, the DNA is TGTGCCAGCAGTTTACTACAGGGCCTGGAAAAACTGTTTTTT.

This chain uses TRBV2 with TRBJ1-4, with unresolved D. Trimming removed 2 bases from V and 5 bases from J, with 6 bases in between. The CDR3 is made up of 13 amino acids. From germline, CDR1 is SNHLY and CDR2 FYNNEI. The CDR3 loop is CASSEHQNEKLFF. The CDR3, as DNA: TGTGCCAGCAGTGAACATCAAAATGAAAAACTGTTTTTT.

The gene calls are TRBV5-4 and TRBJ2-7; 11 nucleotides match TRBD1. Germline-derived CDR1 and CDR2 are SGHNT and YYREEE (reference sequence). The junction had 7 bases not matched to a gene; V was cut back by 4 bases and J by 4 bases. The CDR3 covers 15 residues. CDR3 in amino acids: CASSRDRGGRYEQYF. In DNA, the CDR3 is TGTGCCAGCAGCCGGGACAGGGGGGGGAGGTACGAGCAGTACTTC.

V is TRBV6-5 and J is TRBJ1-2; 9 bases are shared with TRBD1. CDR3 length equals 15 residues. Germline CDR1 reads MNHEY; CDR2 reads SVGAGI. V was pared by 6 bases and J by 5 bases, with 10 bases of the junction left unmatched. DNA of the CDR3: TGTGCCAGCAGGACGCCGGGACAGGGAGTTTATGGCTACACCTTC. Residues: CASRTPGQGVYGYTF.

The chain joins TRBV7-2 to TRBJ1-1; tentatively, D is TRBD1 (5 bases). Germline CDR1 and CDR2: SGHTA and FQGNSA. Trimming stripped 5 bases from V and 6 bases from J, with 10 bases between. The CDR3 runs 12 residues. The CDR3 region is CASSIYRSEAFF. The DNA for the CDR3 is TGTGCCAGCAGCATTTACAGGTCTGAAGCTTTCTTT.

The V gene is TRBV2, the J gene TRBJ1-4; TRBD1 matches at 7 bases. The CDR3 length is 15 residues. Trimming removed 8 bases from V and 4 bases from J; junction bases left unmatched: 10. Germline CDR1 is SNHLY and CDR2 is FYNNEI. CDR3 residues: CASVSGTVFNEKLFF. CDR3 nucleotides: TGTGCCAGCGTTTCCGGGACAGTCTTTAATGAAAAACTGTTTTTT.